This entry concerns a single T cell receptor beta chain. The antigen is undetermined. The V segment lost 3 bases and the J segment 2 bases; nucleotides outside the gene matches: 7. Germline CDR1 and CDR2: SGHNT and YYREEE (reference sequence). The CDR3 spans 15 residues. This specimen comes from a study of cytomegalovirus exposure and HLA in healthy donors. Study conclusions and caveats: Apart from CMV serostatus, no immune exposure information was available. Across donors, most TCRs were seen rarely, yet some public ones were widespread.

PCR employed 60 Vbeta and 13 Jbeta primers. Here immunoSEQ multiplex PCR was the method, and the copy in TCRdb shows in-frame clones only, minus some. The table shows about 170,000 clones, with roughly 79% occurring only once. This TCR came from a woman in her twenties or thirties in good health and CMV-seropositive. The chain links TRBV5-4 to TRBJ2-7; TRBD1 agrees at 8 bases. Sequenced: PBMCs. The CDR3 region is CASSSRTGKTYEQYF. CDR3 coding DNA: TGTGCCAGCAGCTCCCGGACAGGGAAGACCTACGAGCAGTACTTC.